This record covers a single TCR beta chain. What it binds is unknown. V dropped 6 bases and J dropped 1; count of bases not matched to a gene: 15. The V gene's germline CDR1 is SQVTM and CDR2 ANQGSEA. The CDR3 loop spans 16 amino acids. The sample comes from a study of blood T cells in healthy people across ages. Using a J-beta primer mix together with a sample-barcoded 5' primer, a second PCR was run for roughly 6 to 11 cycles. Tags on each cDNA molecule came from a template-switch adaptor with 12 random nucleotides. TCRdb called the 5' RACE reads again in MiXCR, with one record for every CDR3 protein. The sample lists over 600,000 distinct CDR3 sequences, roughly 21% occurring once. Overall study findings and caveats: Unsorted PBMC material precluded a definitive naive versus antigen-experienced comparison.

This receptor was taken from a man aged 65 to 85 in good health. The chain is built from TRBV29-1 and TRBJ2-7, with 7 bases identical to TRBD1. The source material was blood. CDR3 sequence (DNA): TGCAGCGTCCGACTCGCCTCAGGGGGACAGTCCTACGAGCAGTACTTC. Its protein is CSVRLASGGQSYEQYF.